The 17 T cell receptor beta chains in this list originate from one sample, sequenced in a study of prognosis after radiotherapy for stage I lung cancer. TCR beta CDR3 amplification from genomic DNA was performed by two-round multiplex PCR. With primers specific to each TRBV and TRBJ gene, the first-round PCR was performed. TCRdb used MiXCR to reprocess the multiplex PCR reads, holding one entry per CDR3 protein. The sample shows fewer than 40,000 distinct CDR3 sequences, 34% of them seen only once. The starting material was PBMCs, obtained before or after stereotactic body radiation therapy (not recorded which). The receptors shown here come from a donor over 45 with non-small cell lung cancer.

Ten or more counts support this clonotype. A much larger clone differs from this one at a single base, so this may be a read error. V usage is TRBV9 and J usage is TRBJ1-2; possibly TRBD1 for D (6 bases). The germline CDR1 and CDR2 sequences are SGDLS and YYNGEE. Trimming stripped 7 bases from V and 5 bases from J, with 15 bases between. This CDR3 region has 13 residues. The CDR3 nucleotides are TGTGCCAGCGGCGAGGGGGTAGGGTATGGCTACACCTTC. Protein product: CASGEGVGYGYTF. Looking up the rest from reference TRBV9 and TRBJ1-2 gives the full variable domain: DSGVTQTPKHLITATGQRVTLRCSPRSGDLSVYWYQQSLDQGLQFLIQYYNGEERAKGNILERFSAQQFPDLHSELNLSSLELGDSALYFCASGEGVGYGYTFGSGTRLTVV.

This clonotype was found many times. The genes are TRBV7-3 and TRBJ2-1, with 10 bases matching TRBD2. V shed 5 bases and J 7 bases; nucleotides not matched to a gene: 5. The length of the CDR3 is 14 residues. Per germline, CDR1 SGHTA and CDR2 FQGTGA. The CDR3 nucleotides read TGTGCCAGCAGCCTCAGCGGGGGGGCGAATGAGCAGTTCTTC. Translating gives CASSLSGGANEQFF. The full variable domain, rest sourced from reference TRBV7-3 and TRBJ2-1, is GAGVSQTPSNKVTEKGKYVELRCDPISGHTALYWYRQSLGQGPEFLIYFQGTGAADDSGLPNDRFFAVRPEGSVSTLKIQRTERGDSAVYLCASSLSGGANEQFFGPGTRLTVL.

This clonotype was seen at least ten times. The DNA of the CDR3 is TGTGCCAGCAGAGCTACATCAGGGACAGGGTCCTACGAGCAGTACTTC. It yields the protein CASRATSGTGSYEQYF. The chain carries TRBV28 and TRBJ2-7; TRBD1 aligns across 9 bases. V lost 6 bases and J lost 1; bases outside the gene matches: 10. CDR1 MDHEN and CDR2 SYDVKM come from the germline V gene. The CDR3 sequence is 16 residues long.

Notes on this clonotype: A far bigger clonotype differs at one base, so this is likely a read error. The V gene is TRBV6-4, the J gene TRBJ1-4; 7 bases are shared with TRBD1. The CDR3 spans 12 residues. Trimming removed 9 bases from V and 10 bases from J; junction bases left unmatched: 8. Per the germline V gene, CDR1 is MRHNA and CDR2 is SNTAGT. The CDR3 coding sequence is TGTGCCAGAAGTTTCGACAGGGCAAAACTGTTTTTT. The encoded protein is CARSFDRAKLFF.

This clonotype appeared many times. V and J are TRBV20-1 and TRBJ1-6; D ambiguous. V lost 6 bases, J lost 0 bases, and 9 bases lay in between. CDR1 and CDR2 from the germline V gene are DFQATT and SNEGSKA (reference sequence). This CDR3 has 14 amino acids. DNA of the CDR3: TGCAGTGCCGAGTCCTTCTCCTATAATTCACCCCTCCACTTT. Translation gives CSAESFSYNSPLHF.

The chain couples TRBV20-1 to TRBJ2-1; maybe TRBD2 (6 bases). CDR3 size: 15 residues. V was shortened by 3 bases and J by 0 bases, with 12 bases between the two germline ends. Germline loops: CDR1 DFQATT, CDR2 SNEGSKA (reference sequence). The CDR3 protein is CSARGWDSSYNEQFF. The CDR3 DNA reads TGCAGTGCTAGGGGGTGGGACTCCTCCTACAATGAGCAGTTCTTC.

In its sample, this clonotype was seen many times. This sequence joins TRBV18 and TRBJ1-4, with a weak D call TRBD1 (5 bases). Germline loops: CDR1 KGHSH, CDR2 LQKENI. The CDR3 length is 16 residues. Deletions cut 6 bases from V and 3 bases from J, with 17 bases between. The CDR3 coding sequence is TGTGCCAGCTCGCTTGGGACGGACGGCTCTAATGAAAAACTGTTTTTT. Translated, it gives CASSLGTDGSNEKLFF.

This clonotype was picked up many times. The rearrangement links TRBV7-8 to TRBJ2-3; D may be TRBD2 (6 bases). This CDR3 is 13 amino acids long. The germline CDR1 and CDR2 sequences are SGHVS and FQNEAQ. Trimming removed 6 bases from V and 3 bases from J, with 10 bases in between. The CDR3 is CASSGGKTDTQYF. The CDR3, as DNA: TGTGCCAGCAGTGGGGGGAAAACAGATACGCAGTATTTT.

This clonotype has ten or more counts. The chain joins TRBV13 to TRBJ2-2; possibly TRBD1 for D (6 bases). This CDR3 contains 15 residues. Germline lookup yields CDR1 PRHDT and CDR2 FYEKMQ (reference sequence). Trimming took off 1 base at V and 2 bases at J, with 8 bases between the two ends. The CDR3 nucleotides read TGTGCCAGCAGCTTAGTACAGGGAAACACCGGGGAGCTGTTTTTT. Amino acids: CASSLVQGNTGELFF.

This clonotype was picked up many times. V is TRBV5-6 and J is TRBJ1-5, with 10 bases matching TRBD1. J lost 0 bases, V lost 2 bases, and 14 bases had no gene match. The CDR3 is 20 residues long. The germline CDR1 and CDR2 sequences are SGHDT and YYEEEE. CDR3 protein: CASSFWDRGPLPYSNQPQHF. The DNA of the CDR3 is TGTGCCAGCAGCTTTTGGGACAGGGGCCCCCTGCCTTATAGCAATCAGCCCCAGCATTTT.

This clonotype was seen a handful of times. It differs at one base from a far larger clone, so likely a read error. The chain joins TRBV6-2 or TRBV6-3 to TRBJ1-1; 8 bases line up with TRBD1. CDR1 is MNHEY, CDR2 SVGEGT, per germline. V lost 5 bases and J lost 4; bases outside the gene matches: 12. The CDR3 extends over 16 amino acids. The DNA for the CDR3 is TGTGCCAGCAGTGAACAAGTGGGACAGGTCTTCACTGAAGCTTTCTTT. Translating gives CASSEQVGQVFTEAFF.

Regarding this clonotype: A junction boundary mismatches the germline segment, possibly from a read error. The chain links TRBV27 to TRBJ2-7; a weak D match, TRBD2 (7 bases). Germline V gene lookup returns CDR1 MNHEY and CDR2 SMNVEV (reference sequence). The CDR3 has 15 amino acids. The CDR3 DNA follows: TGTGCCAGCAGACCTAAGGGGGGGGGGGGATACGGGCAGTACTTC. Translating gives CASRPKGGGGYGQYF.

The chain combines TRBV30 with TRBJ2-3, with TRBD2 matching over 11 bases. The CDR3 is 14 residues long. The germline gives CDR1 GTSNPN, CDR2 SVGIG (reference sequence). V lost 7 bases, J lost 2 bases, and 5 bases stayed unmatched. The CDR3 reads CASPLAGVTDTQYF. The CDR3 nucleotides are TGTGCCTCCCCACTAGCGGGAGTCACAGATACGCAGTATTTT.

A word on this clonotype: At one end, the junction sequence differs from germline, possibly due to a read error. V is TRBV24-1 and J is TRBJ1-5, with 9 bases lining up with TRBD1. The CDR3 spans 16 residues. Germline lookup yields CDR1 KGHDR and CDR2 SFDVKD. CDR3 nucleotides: TGTGCCACCTGTGACGGAGGACAGGGGAGGTATCAGCCCCACCATTTT. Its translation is CATCDGGQGRYQPHHF.

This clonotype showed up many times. Here the CDR3 reads CASSEWGQGAHQPQHF. In DNA, the CDR3 is TGTGCCAGCAGTGAATGGGGACAGGGCGCGCATCAGCCCCAGCATTTT. The chain carries TRBV6-1 and TRBJ1-5; 9 bases fit TRBD1. Germline loops: CDR1 MNHNS, CDR2 SASEGT. This CDR3 has 16 residues. Trimming at V came to 2 bases and at J to 5 bases, leaving 7 bases not matched to a gene.

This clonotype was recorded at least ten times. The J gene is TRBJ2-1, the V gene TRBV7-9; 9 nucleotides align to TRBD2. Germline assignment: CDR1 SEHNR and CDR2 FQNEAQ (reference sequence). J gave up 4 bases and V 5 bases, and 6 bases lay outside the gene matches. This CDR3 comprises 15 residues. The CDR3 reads CASSTGGGGYNEQFF. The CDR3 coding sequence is TGTGCCAGCAGCACGGGCGGGGGGGGGTACAATGAGCAGTTCTTC. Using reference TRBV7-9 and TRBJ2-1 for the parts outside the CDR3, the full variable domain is DTGVSQNPRHKITKRGQNVTFRCDPISEHNRLYWYRQTLGQGPEFLTYFQNEAQLEKSRLLSDRFSAERPKGSFSTLEIQRTEQGDSAMYLCASSTGGGGYNEQFFGPGTRLTVL.

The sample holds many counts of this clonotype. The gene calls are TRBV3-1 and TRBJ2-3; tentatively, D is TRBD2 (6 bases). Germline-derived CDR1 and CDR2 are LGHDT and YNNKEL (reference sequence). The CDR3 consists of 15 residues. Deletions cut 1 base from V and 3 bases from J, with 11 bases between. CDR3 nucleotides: TGTGCCAGCAGCCAAGCTGTCGGGGGAACAGATACGCAGTATTTT. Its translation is CASSQAVGGTDTQYF.